Listed here are 18 T cell receptor beta chains from one sample, sequenced in a study of T-cell reconstitution after alpha-beta-depleted transplantation in children. This sample's TCRbeta library carried unique molecular identifier barcodes. One entry per CDR3 protein results from TCRdb running MiXCR on the PCR reads. The repertoire holds around 270,000 distinct CDR3 sequences, with roughly 9.1% as singletons. This sample comprised PBMCs, obtained before TCRalphabeta/CD19-depleted stem cell transplant. Receptors originate from a boy under two years old with acute myeloid leukemia, due to receive a stem cell transplant.

In its sample, this clonotype was seen many times. V gene TRBV29-1 combines with J gene TRBJ1-1; D possibly corresponds to TRBD1 (5 bases). There are 15 residues in the CDR3. V gave up 0 bases and J gave up 0 bases, with 11 bases separating them. Germline lookup yields CDR1 SQVTM and CDR2 ANQGSEA. For the CDR3, the DNA is TGCAGCGTTGAAGAGATAACAGGAGTGAACACTGAAGCTTTCTTT. This encodes CSVEEITGVNTEAFF.

At least ten counts were recorded for this clonotype. The chain employs TRBV25-1 and TRBJ2-3; possibly TRBD2 for D (5 bases). The CDR3 is made up of 14 amino acids. Per the germline V gene, CDR1 is MGHDK and CDR2 is SYGVNS. The V end lost 8 bases, the J end lost 5 bases, and 17 bases lay between the germline ends. The CDR3, as DNA: TGTGCCAGCGGAACAGTTCGGGGTAGAGATACGCAGTATTTT. Protein product: CASGTVRGRDTQYF.

This clonotype has at least ten counts. V usage is TRBV27 and J usage is TRBJ2-7; perhaps TRBD2 as D (6 bases). With 5 bases removed from V and 3 bases from J, the gap between germline ends came to 11 bases. Germline V gives CDR1 MNHEY, CDR2 SMNVEV (reference sequence). CDR3 length: 13 amino acids. This CDR3 reads CASSPRGYYEQYF. The CDR3 DNA sequence: TGTGCCAGCAGTCCCCGGGGGTACTACGAGCAGTACTTC.

This clonotype showed up many times. The gene calls are TRBV12-3 or TRBV12-4 and TRBJ2-1, with no clear D. The length of the CDR3 is 18 residues. Trimming shortened V by 7 bases and J by 0 bases, and 22 bases separated the two germline ends. The CDR3 region is CASTSSFSSGGSYNEQFF. Here the CDR3 DNA reads TGTGCCAGCACCTCCAGTTTTAGCTCTGGCGGCTCCTACAATGAGCAGTTCTTC.

This clonotype has just a few counts. This chain connects TRBV25-1 to TRBJ2-7; the D is unclear. The CDR3 is 13 amino acids. Between the trimmed V and J ends, which lost 2 bases and 4 bases, there was a span of 9 bases. CDR1 MGHDK and CDR2 SYGVNS come from the germline V gene. The CDR3 protein is CASSEIGFYEQYF. The CDR3 DNA reads as TGTGCCAGCAGTGAAATAGGGTTTTACGAGCAGTACTTC.

The chain has TRBV18 and TRBJ2-7, with 13 bases that match TRBD2. Germline CDR1 reads KGHSH; CDR2 reads LQKENI. The CDR3 sequence is 16 residues long. V dropped 6 bases and J dropped 1; count of bases not matched to a gene: 6. This CDR3 reads CASSWTSGSESYEQYF. CDR3 nucleotides: TGTGCCAGCTCGTGGACTAGCGGGAGCGAGTCCTACGAGCAGTACTTC. The whole variable domain, remainder taken from reference TRBV18 and TRBJ2-7, is NAGVMQNPRHLVRRRGQEARLRCSPMKGHSHVYWYRQLPEEGLKFMVYLQKENIIDESGMPKERFSAEFPKEGPSILRIQQVVRGDSAAYFCASSWTSGSESYEQYFGPGTRLTVT.

In its sample, this clonotype was seen many times. The V and J genes are TRBV20-1 and TRBJ2-5, with TRBD2 matching over 10 bases. CDR3 length: 12 residues. V gave up 6 bases and J gave up 5 bases; unmatched junction bases: 3. Germline values: CDR1 DFQATT, CDR2 SNEGSKA (reference sequence). In nucleotides, the CDR3 is TGCAGTGCATCGGGACTAGCGGAGACCCAGTACTTC. Encoded protein: CSASGLAETQYF.

V is TRBV28 and J is TRBJ2-7, with D hard to call. CDR1 is MDHEN, CDR2 SYDVKM, per germline. Between the trimmed V and J ends, which lost 3 bases and 2 bases, there was a span of 5 bases. The CDR3 sequence is 12 residues long. The CDR3 loop reads CASSFRPYEQYF. The CDR3 DNA sequence: TGTGCCAGCAGTTTTAGGCCCTACGAGCAGTACTTC.

The chain joins TRBV6-6 to TRBJ2-7; the D gene is possibly TRBD1 (6 bases). The germline V gene has CDR1 MNHNY and CDR2 SVGAGI (reference sequence). CDR3 length equals 15 residues. The germline V and J ends were trimmed by 0 bases and 4 bases, with 13 bases remaining between them. Written as DNA, the CDR3 is TGTGCCAGCAGTTACTCACGAACAGGGTGGTACGAGCAGTACTTC. Translated: CASSYSRTGWYEQYF.

This clonotype was counted ten times or more. This sequence joins TRBV9 and TRBJ2-7, with 7 positions matching TRBD1. The V gene's germline CDR1 is SGDLS and CDR2 YYNGEE. The CDR3 is 13 amino acids. V dropped 4 bases and J dropped 6; count of bases not matched to a gene: 7. The CDR3 sequence: CASSLQRQGEQYF. The CDR3 DNA reads as TGTGCCAGCAGCTTACAACGACAGGGCGAGCAGTACTTC.

The rearrangement links TRBV30 to TRBJ2-7, with a weak D call TRBD1 (6 bases). V was trimmed by 5 bases and J by 3 bases, leaving 11 bases between them. CDR1 is GTSNPN and CDR2 is SVGIG in the germline V gene (reference sequence). The CDR3 has 12 residues. DNA for the CDR3: TGTGCCTGGGGTCAGGGGTACTACGAGCAGTACTTC. As protein: CAWGQGYYEQYF.

This clonotype was counted at least ten times. The rearrangement uses TRBV24-1 and TRBJ2-5; the match to TRBD1 covers 7 bases. The CDR3 spans 13 residues. Germline CDR1 reads KGHDR; CDR2 reads SFDVKD. The V gene end was trimmed by 3 bases and the J gene end by 5 bases; junction bases not matched to a gene: 2. CDR3 DNA: TGTGCCACCAGTGATACAGGGGTGGAGACCCAGTACTTC. Amino acid sequence: CATSDTGVETQYF.

This clonotype was detected ten times or more. The V and J genes are TRBV28 and TRBJ2-5; the match to TRBD2 covers 11 bases. This CDR3 region has 16 residues. The J segment lost 1 base and the V segment lost 4 bases, leaving 5 bases of the junction unmatched. Germline V lookup: CDR1 MDHEN, CDR2 SYDVKM. CDR3 DNA sequence: TGTGCCAGCAGTTCTGTAGGGACTAGCGGCCAAGAGACCCAGTACTTC. Amino acid sequence: CASSSVGTSGQETQYF.

This clonotype has more than one count but fewer than ten. A read error may account for a junction end that differs from germline. The chain couples TRBV12-3 or TRBV12-4 to TRBJ2-5; perhaps TRBD1 as D (6 bases). This CDR3 contains 13 residues. CDR3 coding DNA: TGTGCCAGCAGTGCCCCGGGACAAGGGACCCAGTACTTC. Its translation: CASSAPGQGTQYF.

The table lists this clonotype with many counts. This rearrangement joins TRBV28 to TRBJ2-7; no reliable D call. This CDR3 is built from 13 residues. V was cut by 5 bases and J by 4 bases, with 12 bases left in between. CDR1 is MDHEN, CDR2 SYDVKM, per germline. The CDR3 is CASSTGPPYEQYF. CDR3 in DNA: TGTGCCAGCAGTACCGGCCCCCCGTACGAGCAGTACTTC.

This clonotype was seen at least ten times. The chain couples TRBV5-6 to TRBJ2-7, with D tentatively TRBD2 (5 bases). The V end was cut by 2 bases, the J end by 2 bases, with 14 bases between. CDR1 is SGHDT and CDR2 is YYEEEE in the germline V gene. The CDR3 has 15 amino acids. CDR3: CASSFLGEITYEQYF. The CDR3 nucleotides read TGTGCCAGCAGCTTTCTCGGGGAGATAACCTACGAGCAGTACTTC.

This clonotype appeared a few times. J is TRBJ1-1 and V is TRBV27; D is unclear. This CDR3 contains 13 residues. Germline V lookup: CDR1 MNHEY, CDR2 SMNVEV (reference sequence). The V and J ends lost 5 bases and 4 bases respectively, with 11 bases between them. The DNA for the CDR3 is TGTGCCAGCAGTACCCCCCGGGGCACTGAAGCTTTCTTT. This gives the protein CASSTPRGTEAFF.

This clonotype has at least ten counts. This sequence joins TRBV2 and TRBJ2-6; no reliable D call. The germline V gene encodes CDR1 SNHLY and CDR2 FYNNEI. This CDR3 is 12 amino acids long. V was cut by 6 bases and J by 2 bases, with 2 bases left in between. CDR3 sequence reads: CASRAGANVLTF. The CDR3 DNA follows: TGTGCCAGCAGGGCTGGGGCCAACGTCCTGACTTTC.